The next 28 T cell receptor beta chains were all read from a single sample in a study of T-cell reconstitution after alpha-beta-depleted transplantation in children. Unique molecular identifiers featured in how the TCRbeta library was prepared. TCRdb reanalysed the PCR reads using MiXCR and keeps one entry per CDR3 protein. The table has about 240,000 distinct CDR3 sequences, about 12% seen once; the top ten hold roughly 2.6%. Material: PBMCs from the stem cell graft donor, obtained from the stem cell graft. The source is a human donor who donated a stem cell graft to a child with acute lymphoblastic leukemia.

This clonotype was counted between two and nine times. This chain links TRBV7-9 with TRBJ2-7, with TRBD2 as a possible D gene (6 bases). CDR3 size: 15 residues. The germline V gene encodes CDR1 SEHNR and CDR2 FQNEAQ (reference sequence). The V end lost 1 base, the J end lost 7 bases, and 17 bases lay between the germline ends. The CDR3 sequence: CASSLVGLDAGEQYF. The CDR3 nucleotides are TGTGCCAGCAGCTTAGTGGGACTCGATGCGGGGGAGCAGTACTTC.

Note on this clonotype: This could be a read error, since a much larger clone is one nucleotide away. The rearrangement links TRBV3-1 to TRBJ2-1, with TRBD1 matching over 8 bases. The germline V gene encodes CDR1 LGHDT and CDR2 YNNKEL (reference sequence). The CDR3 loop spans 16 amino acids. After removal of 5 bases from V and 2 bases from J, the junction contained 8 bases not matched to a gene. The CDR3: CASSSSTGDTYNEQFF. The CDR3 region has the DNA TGTGCCAGCAGCTCCTCGACAGGGGATACCTACAATGAGCAGTTCTTC.

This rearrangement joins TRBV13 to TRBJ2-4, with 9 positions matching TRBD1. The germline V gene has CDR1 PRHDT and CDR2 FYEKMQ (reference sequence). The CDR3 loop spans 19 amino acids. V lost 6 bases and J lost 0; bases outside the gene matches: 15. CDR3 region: CASSLERTGVSLAKNIQYF. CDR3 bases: TGTGCCAGCAGTCTAGAACGGACAGGGGTTTCCCTAGCCAAAAACATTCAGTACTTC.

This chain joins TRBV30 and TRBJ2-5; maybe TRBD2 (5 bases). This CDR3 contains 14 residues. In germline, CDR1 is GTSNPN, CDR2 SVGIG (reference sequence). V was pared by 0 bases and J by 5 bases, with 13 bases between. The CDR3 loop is CAWSVRGVRETQYF. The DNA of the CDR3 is TGTGCCTGGAGTGTACGGGGAGTTCGCGAGACCCAGTACTTC.

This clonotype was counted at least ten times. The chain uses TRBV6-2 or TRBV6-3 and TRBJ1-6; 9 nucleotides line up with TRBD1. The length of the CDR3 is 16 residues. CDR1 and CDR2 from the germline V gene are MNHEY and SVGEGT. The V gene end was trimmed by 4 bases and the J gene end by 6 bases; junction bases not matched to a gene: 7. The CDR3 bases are TGTGCCAGCAGTTCCACAGGGGGCGAAGCTAATTCACCCCTCCACTTT. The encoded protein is CASSSTGGEANSPLHF.

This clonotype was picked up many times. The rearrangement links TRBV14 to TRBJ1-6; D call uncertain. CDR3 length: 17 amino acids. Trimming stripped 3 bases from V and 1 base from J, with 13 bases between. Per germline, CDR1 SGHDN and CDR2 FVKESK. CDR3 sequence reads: CASSQIPLGSYNSPLHF. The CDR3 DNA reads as TGTGCCAGCAGCCAGATCCCTCTTGGATCCTATAATTCACCCCTCCACTTT.

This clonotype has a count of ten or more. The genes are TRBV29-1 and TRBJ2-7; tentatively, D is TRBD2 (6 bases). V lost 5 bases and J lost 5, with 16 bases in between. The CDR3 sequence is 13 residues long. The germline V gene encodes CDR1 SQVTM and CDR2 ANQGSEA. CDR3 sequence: CSVRGGTHHEQYF. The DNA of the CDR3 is TGCAGCGTTCGCGGAGGGACCCACCACGAGCAGTACTTC.

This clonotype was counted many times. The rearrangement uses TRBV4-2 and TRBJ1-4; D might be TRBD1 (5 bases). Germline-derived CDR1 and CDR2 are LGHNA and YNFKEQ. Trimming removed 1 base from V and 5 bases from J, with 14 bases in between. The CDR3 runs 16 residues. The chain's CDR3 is CASSQVVGQGNEKLFF. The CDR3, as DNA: TGTGCCAGCAGCCAAGTAGTGGGTCAGGGAAATGAAAAACTGTTTTTT.

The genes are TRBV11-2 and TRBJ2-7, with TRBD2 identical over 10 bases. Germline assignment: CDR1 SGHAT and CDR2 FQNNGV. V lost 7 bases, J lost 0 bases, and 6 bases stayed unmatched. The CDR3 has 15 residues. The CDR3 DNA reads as TGTGCCAGCACCCTCAGCGGGGGGGCCTCCTACGAGCAGTACTTC. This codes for CASTLSGGASYEQYF.

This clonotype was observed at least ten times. The CDR3 DNA sequence: TGCGCCAGCAGCTTGGAAGTCCGGACAGGGACCTACGAGCAGTACTTC. Its translation is CASSLEVRTGTYEQYF. This chain connects TRBV5-1 to TRBJ2-7, with TRBD1 matching 8 bases. The CDR3 loop spans 16 amino acids. The germline CDR1 and CDR2 sequences are SGHRS and YFSETQ. With V trimmed by 0 bases and J by 2 bases, 7 bases remained unmatched.

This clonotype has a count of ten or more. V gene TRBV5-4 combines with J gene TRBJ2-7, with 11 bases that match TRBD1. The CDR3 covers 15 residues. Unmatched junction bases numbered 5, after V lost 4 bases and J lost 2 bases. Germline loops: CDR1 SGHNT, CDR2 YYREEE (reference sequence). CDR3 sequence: CASSGPGQGAYEQYF. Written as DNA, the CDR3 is TGTGCCAGCAGCGGGCCGGGACAGGGGGCCTACGAGCAGTACTTC.

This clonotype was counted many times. The CDR3 protein is CASSPVRRNTGELFF. Written as DNA, the CDR3 is TGTGCCAGCTCACCGGTCAGAAGGAACACCGGGGAGCTGTTTTTT. The chain has TRBV18 and TRBJ2-2; no firm D call. V was clipped by 3 bases and J by 1 base, with 9 bases between them. CDR3 length: 15 residues. Germline V gene data show CDR1 as KGHSH and CDR2 as LQKENI.

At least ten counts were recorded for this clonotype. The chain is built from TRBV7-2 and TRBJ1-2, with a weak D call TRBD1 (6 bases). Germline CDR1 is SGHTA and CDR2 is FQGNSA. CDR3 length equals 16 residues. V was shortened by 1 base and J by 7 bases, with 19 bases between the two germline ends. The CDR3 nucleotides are TGTGCCAGCAGCTTAGTCGTTTCTTTGGGGGCGGGTGGCTACACCTTC. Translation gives CASSLVVSLGAGGYTF.

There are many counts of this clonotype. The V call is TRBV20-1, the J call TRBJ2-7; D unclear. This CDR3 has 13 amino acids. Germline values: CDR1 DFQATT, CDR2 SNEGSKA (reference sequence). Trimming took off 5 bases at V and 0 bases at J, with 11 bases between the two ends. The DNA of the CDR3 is TGCAGTGCTGTGGACGTACTCTCCTACGAGCAGTACTTC. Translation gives CSAVDVLSYEQYF.

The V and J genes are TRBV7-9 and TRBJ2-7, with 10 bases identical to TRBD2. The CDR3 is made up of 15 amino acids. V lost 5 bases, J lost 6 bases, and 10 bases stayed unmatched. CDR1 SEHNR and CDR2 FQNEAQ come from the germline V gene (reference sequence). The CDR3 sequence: CASSVRLAGLAEQYF. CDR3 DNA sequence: TGTGCCAGCAGCGTTAGACTAGCGGGTTTGGCCGAGCAGTACTTC.

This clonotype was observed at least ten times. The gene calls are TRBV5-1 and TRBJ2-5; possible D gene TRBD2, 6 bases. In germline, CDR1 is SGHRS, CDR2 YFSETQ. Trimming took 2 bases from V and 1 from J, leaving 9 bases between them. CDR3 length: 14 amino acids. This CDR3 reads CASSFGGSQETQYF. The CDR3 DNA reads TGCGCCAGCAGCTTCGGGGGATCCCAAGAGACCCAGTACTTC.

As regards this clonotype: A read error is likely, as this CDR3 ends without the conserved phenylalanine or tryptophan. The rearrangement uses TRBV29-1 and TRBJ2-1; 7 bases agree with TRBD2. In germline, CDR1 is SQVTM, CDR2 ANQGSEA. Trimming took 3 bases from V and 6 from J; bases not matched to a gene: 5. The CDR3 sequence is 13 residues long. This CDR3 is CSVEGGVVNEQFY. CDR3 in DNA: TGCAGCGTTGAGGGGGGGGTCGTCAATGAGCAGTTCTAC.

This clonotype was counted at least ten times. CDR3 sequence: CASSYGGGNEQFF. In DNA, the CDR3 is TGTGCCAGCAGTTACGGCGGCGGGAATGAGCAGTTCTTC. The chain is built from TRBV6-2 or TRBV6-3 and TRBJ2-1; D is perhaps TRBD2 (5 bases). Germline assignment: CDR1 MNHEY and CDR2 SVGEGT. The germline V and J ends were trimmed by 2 bases and 7 bases, with 9 bases remaining between them. The CDR3 has 13 residues.

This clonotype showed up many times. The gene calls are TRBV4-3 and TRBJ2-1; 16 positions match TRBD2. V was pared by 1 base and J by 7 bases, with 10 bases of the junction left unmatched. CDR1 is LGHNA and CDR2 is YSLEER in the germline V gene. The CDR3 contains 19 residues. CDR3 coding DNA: TGCGCCAGCAGCCAAGTAGGGACTAGCGGGGGGGCCTCGAGAAATGAGCAGTTCTTC. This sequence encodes CASSQVGTSGGASRNEQFF.

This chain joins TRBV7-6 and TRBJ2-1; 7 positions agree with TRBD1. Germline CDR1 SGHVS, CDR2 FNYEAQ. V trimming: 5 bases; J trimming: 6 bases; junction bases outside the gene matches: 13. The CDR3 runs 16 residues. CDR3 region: CASSLTREGASNEQFF. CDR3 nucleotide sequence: TGTGCCAGCAGCCTAACCCGAGAGGGGGCAAGCAATGAGCAGTTCTTC.

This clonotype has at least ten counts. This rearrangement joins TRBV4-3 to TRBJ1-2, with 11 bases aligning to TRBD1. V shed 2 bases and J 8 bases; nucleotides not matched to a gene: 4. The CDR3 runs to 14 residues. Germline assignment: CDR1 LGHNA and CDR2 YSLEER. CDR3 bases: TGCGCCAGCAGCCAACTGGGACAGGGGGTGGGCTACACCTTC. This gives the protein CASSQLGQGVGYTF.

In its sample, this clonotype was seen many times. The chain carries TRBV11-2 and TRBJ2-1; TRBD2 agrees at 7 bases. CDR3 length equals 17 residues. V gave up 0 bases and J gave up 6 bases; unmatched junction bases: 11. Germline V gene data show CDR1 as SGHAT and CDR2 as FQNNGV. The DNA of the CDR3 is TGTGCCAGCAGCTTAGAGTTTGGGGGACCGGGGGGCAATGAGCAGTTCTTC. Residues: CASSLEFGGPGGNEQFF.

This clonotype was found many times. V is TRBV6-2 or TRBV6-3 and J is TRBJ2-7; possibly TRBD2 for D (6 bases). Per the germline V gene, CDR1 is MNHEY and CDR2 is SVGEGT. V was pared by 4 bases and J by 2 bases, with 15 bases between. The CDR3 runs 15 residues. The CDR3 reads CASSWEAGETYEQYF. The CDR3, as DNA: TGTGCCAGCAGTTGGGAAGCGGGTGAGACCTACGAGCAGTACTTC.

The DNA for the CDR3 is TGTGCCAGCAGCGTCCGGGACGGGTACCCTAAAAACATTCAGTACTTC. Protein sequence: CASSVRDGYPKNIQYF. This chain uses TRBV7-2 with TRBJ2-4, with D tentatively TRBD1 or TRBD2 (5 bases each). Germline lookup yields CDR1 SGHTA and CDR2 FQGNSA. V was cut by 5 bases and J by 4 bases, with 18 bases left in between. This CDR3 has 16 amino acids.

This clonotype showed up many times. The CDR3 reads CSVPFGGSNQPQHF. Written as DNA, the CDR3 is TGCAGTGTCCCCTTCGGCGGGAGCAATCAGCCCCAGCATTTT. This sequence joins TRBV20-1 and TRBJ1-5; D uncertain. Looked up from germline, CDR1 is DFQATT and CDR2 is SNEGSKA (reference sequence). CDR3 length: 14 amino acids. The V and J ends lost 7 bases and 1 base respectively, with 14 bases between them.

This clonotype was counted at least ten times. The chain's CDR3 is CASSRDVFDYGYTF. The CDR3 DNA follows: TGTGCCAGCAGTCGGGACGTCTTCGACTATGGCTACACCTTC. The V and J genes are TRBV6-1 and TRBJ1-2; the D gene is possibly TRBD1 (5 bases). V lost 5 bases, J lost 3 bases, and 13 bases lay in between. This CDR3 is 14 amino acids long. Germline-derived CDR1 and CDR2 are MNHNS and SASEGT.

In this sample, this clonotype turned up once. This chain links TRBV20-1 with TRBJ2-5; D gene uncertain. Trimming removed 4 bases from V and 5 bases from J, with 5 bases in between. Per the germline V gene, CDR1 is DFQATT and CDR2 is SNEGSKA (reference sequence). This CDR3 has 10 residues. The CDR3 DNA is TGCAGTGCTATTGAGGAGACCCAGTACTTC. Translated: CSAIEETQYF.

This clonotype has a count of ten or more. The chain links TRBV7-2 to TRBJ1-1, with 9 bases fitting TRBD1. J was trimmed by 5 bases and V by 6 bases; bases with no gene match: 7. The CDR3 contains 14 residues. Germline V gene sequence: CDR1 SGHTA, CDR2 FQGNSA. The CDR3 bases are TGTGCCAGCAGGGGACAGGGTCGTTTGACTGAAGCTTTCTTT. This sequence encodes CASRGQGRLTEAFF.